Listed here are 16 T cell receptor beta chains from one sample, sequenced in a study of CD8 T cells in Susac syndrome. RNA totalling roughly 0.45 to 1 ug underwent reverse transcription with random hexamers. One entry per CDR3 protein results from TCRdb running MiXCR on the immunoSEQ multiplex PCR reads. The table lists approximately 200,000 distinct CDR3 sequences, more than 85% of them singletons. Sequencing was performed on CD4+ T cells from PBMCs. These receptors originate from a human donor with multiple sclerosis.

The CDR3 protein is CASSTRFGDSGANVLTF. In nucleotides, the CDR3 is TGTGCCAGTAGTACCCGTTTCGGAGACTCTGGGGCCAACGTCCTGACTTTC. J is TRBJ2-6 and V is TRBV19; D gene uncertain. There are 17 residues in the CDR3. V lost 4 bases to trimming and J lost 0 bases, with 13 bases between them. Germline CDR1 reads LNHDA; CDR2 reads SQIVND (reference sequence).

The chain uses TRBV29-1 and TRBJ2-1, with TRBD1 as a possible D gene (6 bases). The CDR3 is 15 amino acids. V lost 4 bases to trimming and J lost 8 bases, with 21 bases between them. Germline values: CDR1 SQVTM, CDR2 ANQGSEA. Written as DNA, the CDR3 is TGCAGCGTTGTTTCCAGGACAGTGAGTGTCGATGAGCAGTTCTTC. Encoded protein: CSVVSRTVSVDEQFF.

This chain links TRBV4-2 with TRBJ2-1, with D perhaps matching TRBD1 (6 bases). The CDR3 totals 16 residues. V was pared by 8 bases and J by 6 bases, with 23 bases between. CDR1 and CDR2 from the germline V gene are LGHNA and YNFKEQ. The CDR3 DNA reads TGTGCCAGCCGAGCTGAAGCAACGGGACATTTCAATGAGCAGTTCTTC. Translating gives CASRAEATGHFNEQFF.

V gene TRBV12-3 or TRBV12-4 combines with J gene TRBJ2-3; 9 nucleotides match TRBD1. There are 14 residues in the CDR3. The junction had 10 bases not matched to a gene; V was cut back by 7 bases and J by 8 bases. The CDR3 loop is CASTGTGSTGTQYF. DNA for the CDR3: TGTGCCAGCACCGGGACAGGGTCAACCGGTACGCAGTATTTT.

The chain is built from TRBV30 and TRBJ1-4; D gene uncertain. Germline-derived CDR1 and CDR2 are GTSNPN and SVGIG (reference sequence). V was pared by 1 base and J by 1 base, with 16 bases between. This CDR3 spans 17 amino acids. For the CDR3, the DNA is TGTGCCTGGAGTGGCTTGGACGAGAGTCAAACTAATGAAAAACTGTTTTTT. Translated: CAWSGLDESQTNEKLFF.

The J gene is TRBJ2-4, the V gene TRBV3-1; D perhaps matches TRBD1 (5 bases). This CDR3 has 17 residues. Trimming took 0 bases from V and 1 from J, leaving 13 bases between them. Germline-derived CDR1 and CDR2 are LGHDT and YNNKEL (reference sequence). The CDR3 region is CASSQDLGVGAKNIQYF. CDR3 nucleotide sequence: TGTGCCAGCAGCCAAGATTTAGGGGTCGGGGCCAAAAACATTCAGTACTTC.

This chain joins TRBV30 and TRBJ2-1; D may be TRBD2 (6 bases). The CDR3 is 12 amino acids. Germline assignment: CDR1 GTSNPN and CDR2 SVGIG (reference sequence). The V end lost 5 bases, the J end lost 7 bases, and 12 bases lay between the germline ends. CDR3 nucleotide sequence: TGTGCCTGGGGACTATGGACGAATGAGCAGTTCTTC. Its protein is CAWGLWTNEQFF.

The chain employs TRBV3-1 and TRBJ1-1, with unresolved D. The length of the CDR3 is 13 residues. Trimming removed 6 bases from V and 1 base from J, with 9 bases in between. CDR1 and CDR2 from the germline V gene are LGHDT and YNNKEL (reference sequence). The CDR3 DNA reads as TGTGCCAGCAGGGCGGGTCGGAACACTGAAGCTTTCTTT. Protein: CASRAGRNTEAFF.

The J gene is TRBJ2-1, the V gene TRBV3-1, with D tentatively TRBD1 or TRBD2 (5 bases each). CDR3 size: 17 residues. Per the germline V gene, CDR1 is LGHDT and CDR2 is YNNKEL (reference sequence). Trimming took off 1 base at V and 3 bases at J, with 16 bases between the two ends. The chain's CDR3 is CASSQGGTWGYYNEQFF. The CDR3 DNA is TGTGCCAGCAGCCAAGGAGGGACCTGGGGGTACTACAATGAGCAGTTCTTC.

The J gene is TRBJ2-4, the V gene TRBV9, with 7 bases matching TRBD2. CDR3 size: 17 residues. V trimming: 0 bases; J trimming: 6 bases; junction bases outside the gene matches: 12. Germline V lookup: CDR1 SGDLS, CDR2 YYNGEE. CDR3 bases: TGTGCCAGCAGCGTAGGAGGTCCCGCGGGGGTCAGAAACATTCAGTACTTC. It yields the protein CASSVGGPAGVRNIQYF.

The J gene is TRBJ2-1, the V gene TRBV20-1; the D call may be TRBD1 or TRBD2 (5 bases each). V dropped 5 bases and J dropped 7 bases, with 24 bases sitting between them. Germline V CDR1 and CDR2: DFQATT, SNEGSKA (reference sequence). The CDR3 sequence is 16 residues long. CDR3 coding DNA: TGCAGTGCTGAAATACGGGGACGCCCCCTGAGGAATGAGCAGTTCTTC. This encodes CSAEIRGRPLRNEQFF.

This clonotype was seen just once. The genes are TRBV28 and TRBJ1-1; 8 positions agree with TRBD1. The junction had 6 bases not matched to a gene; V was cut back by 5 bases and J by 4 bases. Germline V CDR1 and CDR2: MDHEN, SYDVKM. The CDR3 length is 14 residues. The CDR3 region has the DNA TGTGCCAGCAGTAGTACAGGGGGGCCCACTGAAGCTTTCTTT. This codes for CASSSTGGPTEAFF.

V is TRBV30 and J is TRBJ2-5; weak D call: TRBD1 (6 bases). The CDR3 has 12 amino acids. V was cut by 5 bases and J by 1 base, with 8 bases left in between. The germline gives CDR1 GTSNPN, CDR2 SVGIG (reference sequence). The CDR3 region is CAWGQIQETQYF. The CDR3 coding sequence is TGTGCCTGGGGACAGATCCAAGAGACCCAGTACTTC.

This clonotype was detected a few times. This chain's CDR3 is CATSGGDTQYF. For the CDR3, the DNA is TGTGCCACCAGTGGGGGGGATACGCAGTATTTT. The rearrangement links TRBV24-1 to TRBJ2-3; D is tentatively TRBD1 or TRBD2 (5 bases each). CDR1 is KGHDR and CDR2 is SFDVKD in the germline V gene. V was shortened by 5 bases and J by 6 bases, with 5 bases between the two germline ends. This CDR3 contains 11 residues.

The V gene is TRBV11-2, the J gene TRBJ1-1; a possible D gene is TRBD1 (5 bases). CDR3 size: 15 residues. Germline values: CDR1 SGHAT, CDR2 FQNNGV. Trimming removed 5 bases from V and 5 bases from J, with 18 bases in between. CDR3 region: CASSAAQGVITEAFF. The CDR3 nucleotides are TGTGCCAGCAGCGCGGCGCAGGGCGTAATTACTGAAGCTTTCTTT.

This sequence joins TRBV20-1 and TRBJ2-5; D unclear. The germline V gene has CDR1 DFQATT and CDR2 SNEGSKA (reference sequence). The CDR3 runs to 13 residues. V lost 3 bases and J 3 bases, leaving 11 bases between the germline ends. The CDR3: CSASRSFKETQYF. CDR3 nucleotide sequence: TGCAGTGCTAGTCGGTCGTTTAAAGAGACCCAGTACTTC.